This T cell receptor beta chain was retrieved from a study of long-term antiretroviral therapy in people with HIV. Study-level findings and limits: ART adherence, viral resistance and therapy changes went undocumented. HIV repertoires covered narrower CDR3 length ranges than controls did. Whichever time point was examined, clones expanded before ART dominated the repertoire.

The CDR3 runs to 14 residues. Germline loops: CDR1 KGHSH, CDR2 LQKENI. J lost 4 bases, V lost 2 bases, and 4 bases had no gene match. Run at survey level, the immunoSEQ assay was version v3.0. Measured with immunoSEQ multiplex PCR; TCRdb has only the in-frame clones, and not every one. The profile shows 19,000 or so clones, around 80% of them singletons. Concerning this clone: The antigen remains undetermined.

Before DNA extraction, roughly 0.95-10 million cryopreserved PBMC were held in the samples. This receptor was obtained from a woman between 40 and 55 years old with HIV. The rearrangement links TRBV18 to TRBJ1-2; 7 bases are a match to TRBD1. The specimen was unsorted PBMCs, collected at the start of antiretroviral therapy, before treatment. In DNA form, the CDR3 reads TGTGCCAGCTCACCAAGGGACAGCCTCTATGGCTACACCTTC. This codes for CASSPRDSLYGYTF.